The 18 T cell receptor beta chains reported below all come from one sample, sequenced in a study of T cell changes during pregnancy in multiple sclerosis. Sequenced by immunoSEQ multiplex PCR; TCRdb stores in-frame clones only, minus some. In the table there are approximately 85,000 clones, about 94% of which are singletons. This sample comprised peripheral blood, obtained in the third trimester of pregnancy. Receptor source: a female donor with multiple sclerosis, enrolled in a pregnancy study.

The table lists this clone with a count of one. The chain employs TRBV10-1 and TRBJ2-6, with D perhaps TRBD1 (6 bases). The CDR3 spans 17 residues. From germline, CDR1 is WNHNN and CDR2 SYGVQD (reference sequence). V lost 9 bases to trimming and J lost 0 bases, with 18 bases between them. The CDR3 bases are TGCGCCAGGGAGAAACAGGGACCACCCTCTGGGGCCAACGTCCTGACTTTC. Translation gives CAREKQGPPSGANVLTF.

The chain uses TRBV7-6 and TRBJ1-3, with D unresolved. V lost 5 bases to trimming and J lost 8 bases, with 22 bases between them. This CDR3 spans 16 amino acids. The germline gives CDR1 SGHVS, CDR2 FNYEAQ. This chain's CDR3 is CASSPGLDGGTHTIYF. CDR3 sequence (DNA): TGTGCCAGCAGCCCGGGGTTAGACGGTGGTACGCACACCATATATTTT. Together with reference TRBV7-6 and TRBJ1-3, the CDR3 gives the full variable domain: GAGVSQSPRYKVTKRGQDVALRCDPISGHVSLYWYRQALGQGPEFLTYFNYEAQQDKSGLPNDRFSAERPEGSISTLTIQRTEQRDSAMYRCASSPGLDGGTHTIYFGEGSWLTVV.

The chain joins TRBV13 to TRBJ2-7; TRBD1 agrees at 9 bases. Trimming at V came to 5 bases and at J to 6 bases, leaving 5 bases not matched to a gene. Germline V gives CDR1 PRHDT, CDR2 FYEKMQ (reference sequence). The CDR3 spans 13 residues. CDR3 loop: CASSPRQGGEQYF. In nucleotides, the CDR3 is TGTGCCAGCAGCCCCCGACAGGGGGGCGAGCAGTACTTC.

V is TRBV7-2 and J is TRBJ1-2; maybe TRBD1 (6 bases). The CDR3 is 13 amino acids. Germline V gene lookup returns CDR1 SGHTA and CDR2 FQGNSA. The V end lost 7 bases, the J end lost 5 bases, and 14 bases lay between the germline ends. The chain's CDR3 is CASTRTVPYGYTF. CDR3 nucleotide sequence: TGTGCCAGCACCCGGACAGTACCATATGGCTACACCTTC.

The rearrangement joins TRBV11-2 to TRBJ2-5, with 13 bases matching TRBD2. The length of the CDR3 is 17 residues. The germline V gene has CDR1 SGHAT and CDR2 FQNNGV. J lost 4 bases, V lost 5 bases, and 10 bases had no gene match. The CDR3 protein is CASSGGLAGWSRETQYF. CDR3 nucleotide sequence: TGTGCCAGCAGCGGGGGACTAGCGGGATGGAGTCGAGAGACCCAGTACTTC.

This clone was found once. The chain has TRBV13 and TRBJ1-5; 7 bases line up with TRBD1. Unmatched junction bases numbered 11, after V lost 2 bases and J lost 7 bases. This CDR3 region has 16 residues. Per germline, CDR1 PRHDT and CDR2 FYEKMQ (reference sequence). CDR3 protein: CASSLSVTGVGQPQHF. CDR3 DNA sequence: TGTGCCAGCAGCTTATCTGTTACAGGGGTGGGGCAGCCCCAGCATTTT.

This chain joins TRBV9 and TRBJ2-3; D is possibly TRBD1 (7 bases). The germline V and J ends were trimmed by 3 bases and 2 bases, with 19 bases remaining between them. Germline values: CDR1 SGDLS, CDR2 YYNGEE. CDR3 size: 17 residues. As DNA, the CDR3 is TGTGCCAGCAGCGCTCCCTCAGGGGGGAGATTCACAGATACGCAGTATTTT. Amino acid sequence: CASSAPSGGRFTDTQYF.

V is TRBV6-5 and J is TRBJ2-3; D gene uncertain. The V end was cut by 0 bases, the J end by 4 bases, with 8 bases between. The CDR3 has 14 amino acids. CDR1 MNHEY and CDR2 SVGAGI come from the germline V gene. The CDR3 is CASSYSTGADTQYF. CDR3 DNA: TGTGCCAGCAGTTACTCGACGGGTGCAGATACGCAGTATTTT.

V and J are TRBV5-1 and TRBJ2-7; D perhaps matches TRBD2 (5 bases). Looked up from germline, CDR1 is SGHRS and CDR2 is YFSETQ. This CDR3 contains 12 residues. The ends were cut back, 0 bases at V and 6 bases at J, with 7 bases in the middle. The CDR3 coding sequence is TGCGCCAGCAGCTTGGCCGCGGGCGAGCAGTACTTC. It encodes CASSLAAGEQYF. Full variable domain (rest looked up from reference TRBV5-1 and TRBJ2-7): KAGVTQTPRYLIKTRGQQVTLSCSPISGHRSVSWYQQTPGQGLQFLFEYFSETQRNKGNFPGRFSGRQFSNSRSEMNVSTLELGDSALYLCASSLAAGEQYFGPGTRLTVT.

The V and J genes are TRBV15 and TRBJ1-1; D not resolved. Trimming stripped 3 bases from V and 5 bases from J, with 7 bases between. Germline CDR1 is LNHNV and CDR2 is YYDKDF (reference sequence). The CDR3 sequence is 12 residues long. This CDR3 reads CATSSRYTEAFF. In nucleotides, the CDR3 is TGTGCCACCAGCAGCCGCTATACTGAAGCTTTCTTT.

This chain connects TRBV4-1 to TRBJ1-6; TRBD1 matches at 8 bases. This CDR3 region has 14 residues. Germline trimming cut 4 bases from V and 6 bases from J; bases unmatched to any gene: 2. The germline CDR1 and CDR2 sequences are MGHRA and YSYEKL. CDR3: CASSPTGGNSPLHF. CDR3 nucleotides: TGCGCCAGCAGCCCTACAGGGGGTAATTCACCCCTCCACTTT.

V and J are TRBV4-1 and TRBJ1-1; tentative D call: TRBD1 (5 bases). CDR1 and CDR2 (germline): MGHRA, YSYEKL. The V gene lost 1 base and the J gene lost 1 base, with 13 bases spanning the gap. There are 16 residues in the CDR3. The CDR3 DNA is TGCGCCAGCAGCCAAGGGGCAGGGCCAAGGAACACTGAAGCTTTCTTT. Amino acids: CASSQGAGPRNTEAFF.

This chain connects TRBV27 to TRBJ2-5; 10 bases agree with TRBD1. V lost 5 bases to trimming and J lost 2 bases; unmatched junction nucleotides: 14. Germline CDR1 and CDR2: MNHEY and SMNVEV (reference sequence). The CDR3 sequence is 18 residues long. The CDR3 loop is CASSPPKSRTGGQETQYF. CDR3 DNA: TGTGCCAGCAGTCCGCCCAAGTCCCGGACAGGGGGGCAAGAGACCCAGTACTTC.

The chain joins TRBV9 to TRBJ2-2; D is possibly TRBD2 (5 bases). There are 16 residues in the CDR3. The germline gives CDR1 SGDLS, CDR2 YYNGEE. With 4 bases removed from V and 0 bases from J, the gap between germline ends came to 13 bases. The CDR3 DNA is TGTGCCAGCAGCCCCTGGACTGTCGCGAACACCGGGGAGCTGTTTTTT. Protein: CASSPWTVANTGELFF.

V gene TRBV11-2 combines with J gene TRBJ2-5; 9 bases line up with TRBD1. With V trimmed by 3 bases and J by 5 bases, 4 bases remained unmatched. The V gene's germline CDR1 is SGHAT and CDR2 FQNNGV. CDR3 length equals 14 residues. This CDR3 is CASSLHRGQETQYF. CDR3 coding DNA: TGTGCCAGCAGCTTGCACAGGGGGCAGGAGACCCAGTACTTC.

This clone has just one count. This chain links TRBV6-5 with TRBJ1-2; D remains ambiguous. The CDR3 has 12 residues. Trimming took 5 bases from V and 8 from J, leaving 12 bases between them. CDR1 is MNHEY and CDR2 is SVGAGI in the germline V gene. CDR3 sequence: CASSLSGGGYTF. The CDR3 coding sequence is TGTGCCAGCAGTCTCTCGGGAGGCGGCTACACCTTC.

This chain links TRBV6-5 with TRBJ1-2, with D possibly TRBD1 on 5 matching bases. Germline V gene sequence: CDR1 MNHEY, CDR2 SVGAGI. The CDR3 extends over 11 amino acids. V lost 10 bases to trimming and J lost 4 bases, with 10 bases between them. CDR3 sequence reads: CATWGGYGYTF. Here the CDR3 DNA reads TGTGCCACCTGGGGGGGCTATGGCTACACCTTC.

The rearrangement links TRBV2 to TRBJ2-5; D perhaps matches TRBD1 (6 bases). CDR1 SNHLY and CDR2 FYNNEI come from the germline V gene. This CDR3 is 14 amino acids long. V shed 7 bases and J shed 1 base, with 13 bases lying between them. This chain's CDR3 is CASIRRGSQETQYF. The CDR3 DNA reads TGTGCCAGCATCCGCAGGGGCTCCCAAGAGACCCAGTACTTC.